This T cell receptor (beta chain) is drawn from a study of blood T cells in healthy people across ages (dated by TCRdb to between 2015 and 2016). Study-wide context: In model experiments, roughly one uniquely barcoded TCR beta cDNA molecule per two T cells was captured by template switching. The study measured age-related changes in TCR beta repertoire diversity using deep sequencing normalized with unique cDNA molecular identifiers. Four age groups were formed from the donors: young (average 16 years), middle-aged (approximately 42), aged (over 55) and long-lived (less than 85). Donors of different ages were randomly distributed across sequencing lanes to avoid experimental bias. Using the same blood draw, the study looked at two additional independent replicas of 1 million unique cDNA reads for two donors, one aged 18 to 29 and the other aged 80 or older.

General conclusions and limits of the study: Donor CMV infection status was unknown, potentially confounding age-related changes in expanded clonotypes. As age increased, observed TCR beta diversity per million T cells dropped in a roughly linear way, and a significant reduction was already evident by age roughly 40. The long-lived group showed more naive CD4+ T cells, fewer expanded clones and increased TCR diversity than the aged group, suggesting age selection. A strong correlation was found between observed TCR beta diversity and the percentage of naive T cells measured by flow cytometry. Total diversity estimates from one million sequenced T cells were considered lower bounds and underestimates. Because profiling used bulk unsorted PBMCs, naive and antigen-experienced compartments could not be compared conclusively.

Donors were under 40 systemically healthy Caucasian individuals from Russia aged roughly 6 to 100 years. Approximately 9 milliliters of peripheral blood were collected from each donor into EDTA-treated Vacutainer tubes. PBMCs were isolated by Ficoll-Paque density-gradient centrifugation, with at least 6 million obtained per sample. Trizol reagent was used to extract total RNA from PBMCs, with at least 6 micrograms per sample. For every donor, flow cytometry on a PBMC aliquot measured the percentage of naive CD45RAhigh/CD27high T cells. Compared with germline, V lacks 2 bases and J lacks 12 bases; bases without a gene match: 6. From the germline V gene, CDR1 is KGHSH and CDR2 is LQKENI. The CDR3, from cysteine to phenylalanine, totals 12 residues. Just CDR3 DNA is preserved here, 36 bases in frame from base 1. As to this clonotype: Its target antigen remains unknown. Base qualities are missing; no much larger clone stands one base away.

Library generation was performed with 5' RACE. Reads for this sample came from an Illumina HiSeq 2500. A second PCR of roughly 6 to 11 cycles was run with a J-beta primer mix and a sample-barcoded 5' primer. Each TCR beta cDNA molecule received a unique molecular identifier from a template-switch 5' adaptor carrying 12 random nucleotides. At least 2.5 million CDR3-containing paired-end reads were obtained from each sample. First-strand cDNA was synthesized from all RNA with the Mint cDNA synthesis kit, primed by a TRBC-specific oligonucleotide. All cDNA was treated with uracil-DNA glycosylase and then went through a first 18-cycle PCR with the universal primers M1SS and BC2_uni_R. As for the original processing: Each sample was normalized by randomly selecting 1 million high-quality reads, each carrying a distinct molecular identifier. Reads with shared molecular identifiers were discarded instead of being binned into consensus sequences. MiTCR, set to a Q25 quality threshold and the strictest error-elimination algorithm, was used for CDR3 identification, clonotype clustering and error correction. A nonparametric unseen species model with Euler transformation was used to estimate lower-bound total TCR beta diversity. TCRdb took the public reads, trimmed them with fastp at Q25, ran MiXCR for clone calling and kept in-frame beta chains. For every CDR3 protein sequence, its rows merge into one entry that carries the most common genes and DNA. These V and J calls rely on TCRdb rather than the paper's analysis. The sample data list hundreds of thousands of distinct CDR3 sequences, and around 20% of these were observed just once. 3.5% to 4% of the sample is taken by the ten largest.

This sequence was found in a man between 65 and 80 years old in good health. Sequenced material: blood. The chain is made from TRBV18 and TRBJ1-1; 7 central nucleotides agree with TRBD1. For the CDR3, the sequence is CASSPNRGSSFF. The nucleotide sequence reads as follows: TGTGCCAGCTCACCAAACAGGGGTTCGTCTTTCTTT.